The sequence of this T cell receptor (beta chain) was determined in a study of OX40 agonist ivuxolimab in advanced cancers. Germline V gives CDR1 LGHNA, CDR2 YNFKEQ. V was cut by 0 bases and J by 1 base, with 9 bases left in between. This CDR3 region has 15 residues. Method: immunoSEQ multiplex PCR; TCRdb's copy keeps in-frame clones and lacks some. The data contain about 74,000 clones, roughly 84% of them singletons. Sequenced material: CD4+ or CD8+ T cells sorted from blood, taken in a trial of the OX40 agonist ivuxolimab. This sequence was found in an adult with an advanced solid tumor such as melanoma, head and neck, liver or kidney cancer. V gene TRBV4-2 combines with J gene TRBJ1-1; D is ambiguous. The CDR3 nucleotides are TGTGCCAGCAGCCAAGATCCTGGGAGGAACACTGAAGCTTTCTTT. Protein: CASSQDPGRNTEAFF.